Below, one T cell receptor beta chain is given with its context. TCRdb's table, derived via immunoSEQ multiplex PCR, lists solely in-frame clones and lacks some. The sample has 200,000 to 250,000 clones; about 86% are singletons. The data were obtained in a study of blood T cell repertoires in COVID-19. This CDR3 spans 18 amino acids. Per germline, CDR1 PRHDT and CDR2 FYEKMQ (reference sequence). J lost 6 bases, V lost 2 bases, and 14 bases had no gene match. The clonotype comes from a woman between 45 and 60 years old with acute COVID-19. Sequenced input: PBMCs or T cells enriched from blood (not recorded which). The chain has TRBV13 and TRBJ2-1, with 9 bases matching TRBD2. CDR3 sequence reads: CASSLPGGRAVHGNEQFF. CDR3 DNA: TGTGCCAGCAGCTTACCGGGCGGGAGGGCAGTTCATGGCAATGAGCAGTTCTTC.